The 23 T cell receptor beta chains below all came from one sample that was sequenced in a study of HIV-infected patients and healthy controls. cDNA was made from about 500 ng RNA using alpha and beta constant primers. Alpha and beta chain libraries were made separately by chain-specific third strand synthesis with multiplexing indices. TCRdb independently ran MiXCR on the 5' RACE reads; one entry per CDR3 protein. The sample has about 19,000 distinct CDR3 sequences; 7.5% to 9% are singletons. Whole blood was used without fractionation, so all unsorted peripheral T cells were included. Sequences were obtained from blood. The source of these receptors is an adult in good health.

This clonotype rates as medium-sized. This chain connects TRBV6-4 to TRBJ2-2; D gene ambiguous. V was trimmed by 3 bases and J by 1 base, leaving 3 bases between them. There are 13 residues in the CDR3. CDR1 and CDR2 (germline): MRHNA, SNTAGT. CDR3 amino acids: CASSEGNTGELFF. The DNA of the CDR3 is TGTGCCAGCAGTGAAGGGAACACCGGGGAGCTGTTTTTT.

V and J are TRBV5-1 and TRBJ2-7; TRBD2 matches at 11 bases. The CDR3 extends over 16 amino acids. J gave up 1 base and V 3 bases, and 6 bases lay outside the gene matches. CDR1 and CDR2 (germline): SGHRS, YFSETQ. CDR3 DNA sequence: TGCGCCAGCAGCTCGCAGACTAGCGGGATTTCCTACGAGCAGTACTTC. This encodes CASSSQTSGISYEQYF.

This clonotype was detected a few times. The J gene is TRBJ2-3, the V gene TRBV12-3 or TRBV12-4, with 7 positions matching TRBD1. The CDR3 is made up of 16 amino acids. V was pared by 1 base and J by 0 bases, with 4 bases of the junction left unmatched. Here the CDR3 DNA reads TGTGCCAGCAGTTTAGAAGGGACAGTAAGCACAGATACGCAGTATTTT. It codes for CASSLEGTVSTDTQYF.

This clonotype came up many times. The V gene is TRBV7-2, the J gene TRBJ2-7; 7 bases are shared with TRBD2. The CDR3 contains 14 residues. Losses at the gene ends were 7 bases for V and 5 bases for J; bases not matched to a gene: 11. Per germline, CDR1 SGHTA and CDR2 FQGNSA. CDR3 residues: CASKQGAGVHEQYF. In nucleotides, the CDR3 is TGTGCCAGCAAGCAAGGGGCGGGAGTCCACGAGCAGTACTTC.

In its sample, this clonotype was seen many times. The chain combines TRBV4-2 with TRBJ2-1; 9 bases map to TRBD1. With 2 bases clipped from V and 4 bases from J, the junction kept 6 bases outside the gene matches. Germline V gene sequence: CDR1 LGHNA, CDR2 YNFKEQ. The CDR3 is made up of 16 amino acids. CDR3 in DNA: TGTGCCAGCAGCCAACTTACCGGGACAGGGTACAATGAGCAGTTCTTC. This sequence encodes CASSQLTGTGYNEQFF.

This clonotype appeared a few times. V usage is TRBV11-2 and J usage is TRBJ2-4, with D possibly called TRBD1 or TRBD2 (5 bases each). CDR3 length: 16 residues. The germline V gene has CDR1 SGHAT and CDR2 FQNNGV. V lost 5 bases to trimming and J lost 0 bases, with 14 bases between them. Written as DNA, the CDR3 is TGTGCCAGCAGCCCCGGGGCATCCTTAGCCAAAAACATTCAGTACTTC. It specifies CASSPGASLAKNIQYF.

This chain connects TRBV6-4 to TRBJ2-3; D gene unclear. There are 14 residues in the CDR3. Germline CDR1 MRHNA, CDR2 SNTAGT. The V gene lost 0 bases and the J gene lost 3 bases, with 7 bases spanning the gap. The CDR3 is CASSDSLDTDTQYF. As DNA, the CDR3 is TGTGCCAGCAGTGACTCTCTCGATACAGATACGCAGTATTTT.

The CDR3 loop is CASSPTPITEAFF. The CDR3 DNA follows: TGTGCCAGCTCACCGACACCAATCACTGAAGCTTTCTTT. The chain uses TRBV18 and TRBJ1-1; no clear D gene. The CDR3 totals 13 residues. The germline CDR1 and CDR2 sequences are KGHSH and LQKENI. V was cut by 3 bases and J by 4 bases, with 9 bases left in between.

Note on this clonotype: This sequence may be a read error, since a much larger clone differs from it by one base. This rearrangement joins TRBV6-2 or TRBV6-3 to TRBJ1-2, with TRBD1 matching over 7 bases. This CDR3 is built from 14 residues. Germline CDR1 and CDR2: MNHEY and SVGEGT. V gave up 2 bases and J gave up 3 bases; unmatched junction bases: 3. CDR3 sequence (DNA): TGTGCCAGCAGTTACGGGGACAGCTACTATGGCTACACCTTC. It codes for CASSYGDSYYGYTF.

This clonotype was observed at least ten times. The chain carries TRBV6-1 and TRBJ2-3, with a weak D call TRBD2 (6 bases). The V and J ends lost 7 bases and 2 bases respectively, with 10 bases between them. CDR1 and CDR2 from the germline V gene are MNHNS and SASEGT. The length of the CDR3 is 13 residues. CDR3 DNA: TGTGCCAGCAAGGGACTCCACACAGATACGCAGTATTTT. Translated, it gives CASKGLHTDTQYF.

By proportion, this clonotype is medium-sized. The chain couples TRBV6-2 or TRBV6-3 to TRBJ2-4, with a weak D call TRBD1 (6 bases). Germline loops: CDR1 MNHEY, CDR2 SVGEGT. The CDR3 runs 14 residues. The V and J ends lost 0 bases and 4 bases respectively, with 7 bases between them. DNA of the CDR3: TGTGCCAGCAGTTACTCGGGGGCAAAAAACATTCAGTACTTC. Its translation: CASSYSGAKNIQYF.

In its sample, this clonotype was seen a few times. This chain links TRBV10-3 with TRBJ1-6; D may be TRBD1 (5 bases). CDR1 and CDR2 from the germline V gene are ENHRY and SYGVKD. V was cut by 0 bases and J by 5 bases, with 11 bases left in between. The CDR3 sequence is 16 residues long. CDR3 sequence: CAISESRPRDNSPLHF. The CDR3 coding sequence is TGTGCCATCAGTGAGTCGCGTCCCAGGGATAATTCACCCCTCCACTTT.

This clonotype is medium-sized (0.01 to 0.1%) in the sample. CDR3 loop: CASSSQNNEQFF. The CDR3 DNA is TGTGCCAGCAGCTCTCAAAACAATGAGCAGTTCTTC. The chain carries TRBV7-3 and TRBJ2-1; D remains ambiguous. This CDR3 contains 12 residues. V shed 4 bases and J shed 5 bases, with 6 bases lying between them. The germline CDR1 and CDR2 sequences are SGHTA and FQGTGA.

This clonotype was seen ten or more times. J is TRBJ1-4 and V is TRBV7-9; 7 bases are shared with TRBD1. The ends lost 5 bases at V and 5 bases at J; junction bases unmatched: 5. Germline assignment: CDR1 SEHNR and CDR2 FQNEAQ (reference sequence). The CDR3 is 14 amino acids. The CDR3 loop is CASSRQGWNEKLFF. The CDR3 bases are TGTGCCAGCAGCCGACAGGGCTGGAATGAAAAACTGTTTTTT. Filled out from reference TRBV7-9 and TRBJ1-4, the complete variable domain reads DTGVSQNPRHKITKRGQNVTFRCDPISEHNRLYWYRQTLGQGPEFLTYFQNEAQLEKSRLLSDRFSAERPKGSFSTLEIQRTEQGDSAMYLCASSRQGWNEKLFFGSGTQLSVL.

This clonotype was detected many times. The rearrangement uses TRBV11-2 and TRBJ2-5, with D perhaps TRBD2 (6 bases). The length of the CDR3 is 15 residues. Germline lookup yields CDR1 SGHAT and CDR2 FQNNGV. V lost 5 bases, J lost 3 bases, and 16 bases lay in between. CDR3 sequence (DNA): TGTGCCAGCAGCCCGCCCGGGCGGGGTGAAGAGACCCAGTACTTC. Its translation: CASSPPGRGEETQYF. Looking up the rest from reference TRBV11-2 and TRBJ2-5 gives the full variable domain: EAGVAQSPRYKIIEKRQSVAFWCNPISGHATLYWYQQILGQGPKLLIQFQNNGVVDDSQLPKDRFSAERLKGVDSTLKIQPAKLEDSAVYLCASSPPGRGEETQYFGPGTRLLVL.

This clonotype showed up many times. For the CDR3, the DNA is TGTGCCAGCGGGGGGGCAAACAATGAGCAGTTCTTC. It codes for CASGGANNEQFF. The chain recombines TRBV6-6 with TRBJ2-1; TRBD2 might be the D (7 bases). Germline CDR1 and CDR2: MNHNY and SVGAGI (reference sequence). The CDR3 runs to 12 residues. V dropped 8 bases and J dropped 5 bases, with 10 bases sitting between them.

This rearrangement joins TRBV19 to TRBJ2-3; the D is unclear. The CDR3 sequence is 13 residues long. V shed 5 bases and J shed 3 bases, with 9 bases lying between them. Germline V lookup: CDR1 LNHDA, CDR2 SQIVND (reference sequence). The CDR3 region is CASSLRETDTQYF. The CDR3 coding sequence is TGTGCCAGTAGTTTGAGAGAAACAGATACGCAGTATTTT.

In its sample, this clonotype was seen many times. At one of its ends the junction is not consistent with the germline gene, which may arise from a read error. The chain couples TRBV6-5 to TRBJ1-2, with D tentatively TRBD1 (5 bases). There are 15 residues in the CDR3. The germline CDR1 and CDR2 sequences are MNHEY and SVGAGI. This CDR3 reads CASRYTWQRDYGYTF. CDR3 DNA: TGTGCCAGCAGATATACCTGGCAGAGGGACTACGGCTACACCTTC.

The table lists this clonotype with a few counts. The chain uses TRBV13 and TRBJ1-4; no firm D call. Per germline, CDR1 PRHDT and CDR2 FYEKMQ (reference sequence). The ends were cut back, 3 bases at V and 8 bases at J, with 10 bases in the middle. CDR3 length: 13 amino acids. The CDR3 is CASSLRRGEKLFF. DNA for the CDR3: TGTGCCAGCAGCTTGCGGAGAGGGGAAAAACTGTTTTTT.

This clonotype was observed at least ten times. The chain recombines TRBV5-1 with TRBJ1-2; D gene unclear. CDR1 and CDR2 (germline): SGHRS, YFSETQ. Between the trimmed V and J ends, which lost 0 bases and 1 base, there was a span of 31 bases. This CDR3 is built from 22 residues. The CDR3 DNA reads TGCGCCAGCAGCTTGGATGGGAGGCCTGGGATCATTCCAGGACGCTATAACTATGGCTACACCTTC. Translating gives CASSLDGRPGIIPGRYNYGYTF.

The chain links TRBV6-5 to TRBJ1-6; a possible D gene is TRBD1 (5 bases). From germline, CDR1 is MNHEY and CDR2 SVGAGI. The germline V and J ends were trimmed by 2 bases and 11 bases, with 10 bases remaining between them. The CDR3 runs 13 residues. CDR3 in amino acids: CASSYRGRTPLHF. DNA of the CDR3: TGTGCCAGCAGTTACAGGGGACGGACACCCCTCCACTTT.

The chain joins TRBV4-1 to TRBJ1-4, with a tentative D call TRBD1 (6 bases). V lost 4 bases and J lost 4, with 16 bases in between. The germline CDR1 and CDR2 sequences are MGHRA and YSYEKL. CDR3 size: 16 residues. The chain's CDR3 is CASSLQETGINEKLFF. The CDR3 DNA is TGCGCCAGCAGCCTCCAGGAAACAGGGATTAATGAAAAACTGTTTTTT.

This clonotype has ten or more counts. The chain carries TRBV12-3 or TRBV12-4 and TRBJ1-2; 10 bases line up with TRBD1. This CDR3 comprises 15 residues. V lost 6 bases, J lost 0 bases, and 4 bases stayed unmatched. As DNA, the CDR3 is TGTGCCAGCAGACCGGGACAGGGGTCTAACTATGGCTACACCTTC. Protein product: CASRPGQGSNYGYTF.